Each of the 15 T cell receptor beta chains below was sequenced from the same sample in a study of regulatory T cells in long-lasting Graves disease (dated by TCRdb to 2020 to 2022). The sample's time point label is to be understood as: newly diagnosed GD, antithyroid drugs for less than 3 months. RNA was extracted from PBMCs in TRIzol for both TCR sequencing and RNA sequencing. Libraries were constructed by multiplex PCR. The sample was run on an Illumina HiSeq 4000. To build TCR beta libraries, CDR3 regions were amplified by Arm-PCR using iRepertoire HTBI primers. TCRdb handled the public reads itself, with Q25 trimming in fastp and clone calling in MiXCR, and kept productive beta chains. Identical CDR3 protein sequences are pooled into one entry, listed with their most common genes and DNA. The sample table shows approximately 490,000 distinct CDR3 sequences, and about 16% are seen once. Together, the top ten hold roughly an eighth of the sample.

The same sample was also studied in work on T cells in Graves' hyperthyroidism and ophthalmopathy.

Specimen: peripheral blood mononuclear cells (PBMCs), collected at new diagnosis, from a patient treated with antithyroid drugs. The origin of the receptors is a man in his forties or fifties with Graves disease. Donor details come from another sample of the same person, matched by shared clones.

This rearrangement joins TRBV24-1 to TRBJ2-6, with D possibly matching TRBD1 (5 bases). There are 15 residues in the CDR3. Per the germline V gene, CDR1 is KGHDR and CDR2 is SFDVKD. The germline V and J ends were trimmed by 3 bases and 2 bases, with 7 bases remaining between them. CDR3 amino acids: CATSDQGAGANVLTF. Written as DNA, the CDR3 is TGTGCCACCAGTGATCAGGGTGCTGGGGCCAACGTCCTGACTTTC.

This clonotype was recorded many times. This chain joins TRBV5-1 and TRBJ2-7, with TRBD1 matching 10 bases. V dropped 3 bases and J dropped 8; count of bases not matched to a gene: 8. Germline V gene lookup returns CDR1 SGHRS and CDR2 YFSETQ. The CDR3 sequence is 14 residues long. CDR3 amino acids: CASSWGTGDEQQYF. CDR3 in DNA: TGCGCCAGCAGCTGGGGGACAGGGGATGAGCAGCAGTACTTC. The full variable domain, in which reference TRBV5-1 and TRBJ2-7 provide the parts outside the CDR3, is KAGVTQTPRYLIKTRGQQVTLSCSPISGHRSVSWYQQTPGQGLQFLFEYFSETQRNKGNFPGRFSGRQFSNSRSEMNVSTLELGDSALYLCASSWGTGDEQQYFGPGTRLTVT.

In this sample, this clonotype turned up many times. Its ends do not fully match the called genes, so a read error is possible. The chain couples TRBV15 to TRBJ1-2; no clear D. Germline V gene sequence: CDR1 LNHNV, CDR2 YYDKDF (reference sequence). CDR3 length equals 12 residues. The CDR3 loop is CATCIQGSPAIF. The CDR3 DNA follows: TGTGCCACCTGCATCCAAGGTTCTCCCGCGATCTTC.

In this sample, this clonotype turned up once. This may stem from a read error, because a much larger clone lies one nucleotide away. The J gene is TRBJ2-3, the V gene TRBV7-3, with D maybe TRBD2 (5 bases). Trimming removed 5 bases at V and 4 bases at J, with 13 bases between. This CDR3 region has 14 residues. Germline V gene lookup returns CDR1 SGHTA and CDR2 FQGTGA. The CDR3, as DNA: TGTGCCAGCAGCGTAGAAGAGGGCGCAGATACGCAGTATTTT. This encodes CASSVEEGADTQYF.

This clonotype has at least ten counts. The rearrangement links TRBV6-2 or TRBV6-3 to TRBJ2-2, with 9 bases identical to TRBD2. V gave up 6 bases and J gave up 7 bases; unmatched junction bases: 3. Germline CDR1 MNHEY, CDR2 SVGEGT. CDR3 length: 13 residues. The CDR3 loop reads CASSLAGVGELFF. CDR3 nucleotide sequence: TGTGCCAGCAGCTTAGCGGGAGTCGGGGAGCTGTTTTTT.

The chain links TRBV20-1 to TRBJ1-4; D not resolved. CDR3 length: 12 amino acids. Germline assignment: CDR1 DFQATT and CDR2 SNEGSKA (reference sequence). Trimming left V 7 bases short and J 4 bases short, with 10 bases between. The CDR3 nucleotides are TGCAGTGGGACCCACGATAATGAAAAACTGTTTTTT. Protein: CSGTHDNEKLFF.

This clonotype turned up a few times. The chain is built from TRBV11-2 and TRBJ2-5, with D possibly TRBD1 on 7 matching bases. Germline values: CDR1 SGHAT, CDR2 FQNNGV. V was cut by 8 bases and J by 10 bases, with 23 bases left in between. The CDR3 length is 14 residues. The CDR3 loop is CASAGTVGYEDQYF. The CDR3 nucleotides are TGTGCCAGCGCGGGGACAGTTGGGTATGAGGACCAGTACTTC.

The chain's CDR3 is CASSLGLADQETQYF. The CDR3 DNA sequence: TGCGCCAGCAGCTTGGGACTAGCGGACCAAGAGACCCAGTACTTC. V and J are TRBV5-1 and TRBJ2-5; 9 bases line up with TRBD2. The CDR3 totals 15 residues. With V trimmed by 0 bases and J by 0 bases, 0 bases remained unmatched. The germline V gene encodes CDR1 SGHRS and CDR2 YFSETQ.

The chain has TRBV10-3 and TRBJ2-1; the D is unclear. Germline-derived CDR1 and CDR2 are ENHRY and SYGVKD. Trimming pared 3 bases from V and 0 bases from J, leaving 12 bases between. The length of the CDR3 is 16 residues. The CDR3 DNA reads as TGTGCCATCAGTGACTCACAGTCGCGCTCCTACAATGAGCAGTTCTTC. As protein: CAISDSQSRSYNEQFF.

The chain is built from TRBV6-1 and TRBJ2-1; the match to TRBD2 covers 7 bases. The CDR3 is 14 amino acids. Germline V gene sequence: CDR1 MNHNS, CDR2 SASEGT. J was trimmed by 5 bases and V by 7 bases; bases with no gene match: 8. Written as DNA, the CDR3 is TGTGCCAGCAATCCACCAGCGGGGAACAATGAGCAGTTCTTC. As protein: CASNPPAGNNEQFF.

This clonotype was detected ten times or more. This sequence joins TRBV5-1 and TRBJ2-5; 9 nucleotides line up with TRBD2. After removal of 2 bases from V and 3 bases from J, the junction contained 2 bases not matched to a gene. Germline loops: CDR1 SGHRS, CDR2 YFSETQ. This CDR3 comprises 14 residues. CDR3 bases: TGCGCCAGCAGCTTAGCGGGAGGAGAAGAGACCCAGTACTTC. It yields the protein CASSLAGGEETQYF.

The genes are TRBV7-2 and TRBJ2-7; 8 nucleotides agree with TRBD1. V lost 5 bases and J lost 6; bases outside the gene matches: 9. The CDR3 runs 14 residues. The germline gives CDR1 SGHTA, CDR2 FQGNSA. CDR3 DNA: TGTGCCAGCAGCCCCCGGACAGGGCAAGGCGAGCAGTACTTC. It is translated as CASSPRTGQGEQYF.

This clonotype was detected a few times. The J gene is TRBJ2-1, the V gene TRBV20-1; D might be TRBD2 (6 bases). Germline V gene lookup returns CDR1 DFQATT and CDR2 SNEGSKA (reference sequence). This CDR3 is built from 18 residues. V shed 3 bases and J shed 0 bases, with 21 bases lying between them. CDR3 region: CSASDTRAGRPSYNEQFF. The CDR3 region has the DNA TGCAGTGCTAGTGACACCCGAGCGGGCAGACCCTCCTACAATGAGCAGTTCTTC.

The chain uses TRBV28 and TRBJ1-1; D possibly corresponds to TRBD1 (6 bases). V lost 2 bases to trimming and J lost 6 bases, with 7 bases between them. Germline lookup yields CDR1 MDHEN and CDR2 SYDVKM. The CDR3 has 12 residues. The CDR3 is CASSLTGSEAFF. For the CDR3, the DNA is TGTGCCAGCAGTTTAACAGGGTCTGAAGCTTTCTTT.

V gene TRBV20-1 combines with J gene TRBJ2-7; D is undetermined. Germline assignment: CDR1 DFQATT and CDR2 SNEGSKA (reference sequence). Trimming removed 2 bases at V and 6 bases at J, with 17 bases between. The CDR3 length is 14 residues. DNA for the CDR3: TGCAGTGCTAGATCAACCGAAATAACCGCCGAGCAGTACTTC. This translates into CSARSTEITAEQYF.